This TCR beta chain was captured in a study of shared T cell receptors in the human thymus (dated by TCRdb to 2020 to 2022). Looking at the study overall: The study examined how self-reactive, shared T-cell receptor alpha chains are generated in the human thymus.

The CDR3 sequence holds 18 residues, the cysteine and phenylalanine included. Of the read, only the CDR3 DNA is kept; its 54 bases are in frame from base 1. Trimming takes 3 bases off V and 5 bases off J; junction bases not matched to a gene: 13. The germline V gene specifies SGHDT as CDR1 and YYEEEE as CDR2. As regards this clone: Its antigen remains undetermined. Per-base qualities were not stored, and no clone one base away is much larger.

The library was obtained by the immunoSEQ multiplex PCR assay. In TCRdb, the immuneACCESS table is reduced to in-frame sequences with V and J assigned. These tables do not hold every clone; where another copy was compared, an unresolved V gene accounts for under half, and the others remain unexplained. For this sample there are hundreds of thousands of clones; approximately 85% appear just once. The ten largest make up 0.0095% to 0.011% of the sample. The data also belong to a second study, concerning human thymus T cells. In that second paper, the authors write: Donors were immunologically healthy infants undergoing open corrective cardiac surgery for congenital heart defects in Finland. The thymus tissue came from surgical resects taken out during corrective cardiac surgery. Both the thymic and the peripheral blood repertoires appeared to show biased V and J gene segment usage. The related research found that thymic TCR repertoires overlapped highly between unrelated individuals. The study described the TCR alpha and beta repertoires in under ten infant thymus samples and a handful of matching peripheral blood samples. The cohort included six male and a couple of female infants, with donor ages spanning 7 to 244 days. Thymocytes were mechanically released from the tissue and were stored as pellets of roughly 9.5-30 million cells at -70 degrees C. A QIAsymphony instrument was used to extract genomic DNA from the frozen cell pellets. Using the immunoSEQ multiplex PCR assay, the TCRB and TCRAD loci were amplified from a standardized quantity of quality-controlled genomic DNA. The amplicons spanned the V(D)J region and were long enough to cover the CDR3 and allow V and J genes to be identified. Through the commercial immunoSEQ service, the amplicons were sequenced on an Illumina platform. Primer bias and sequencing errors were corrected as previously described, and TCRAD and TCRB were defined on the basis of the IMGT database. immunoSEQ Analyzer 3.0 and VDJTools were used for repertoire analysis, which covered basic statistics, V/J segment usage, diversity estimates, rarefaction and pairwise overlap. Diversity was estimated using the Chao1, ChaoE, Efron-Thisted, Shannon and inverse Simpson indices, and was also estimated on datasets down-sampled to the size of the smallest sample. Repertoire overlap used strict matching of CDR3 nucleotide sequence, V gene and J gene, with Jaccard-based multidimensional scaling clustering. On average, thymus samples gave 750,000 to 1,000,000 unique TCRB clonotypes, whereas blood samples gave around 80,000.

The specimen was thymocytes. This TCR derives from a girl in the first two years of life with a congenital heart defect. Donor details come from another sample of the same person, matched by shared clones. The chain employs TRBV5-6 and TRBJ1-6; 8 bases in the middle match TRBD1. The CDR3 has the sequence CASSSRPEDREDNSPLHF. The base sequence is TGTGCCAGCAGCTCCCGACCGGAGGACAGGGAGGATAATTCACCCCTCCACTTT.